The 28 T cell receptor beta chains below were found in one sample sequenced in a study of blood T cell repertoires in COVID-19. Sequencing used immunoSEQ multiplex PCR; TCRdb keeps in-frame clones, though not all of them. Of under 85,000 clones listed, around 88% are singletons. Source material: peripheral blood. Source of these receptors: a man between 45 and 60 years old with active COVID-19.

This chain connects TRBV29-1 to TRBJ2-5; possible D gene TRBD1, 7 bases. Germline CDR1 is SQVTM and CDR2 is ANQGSEA. The V gene lost 7 bases and the J gene lost 6 bases, with 12 bases spanning the gap. CDR3 length: 11 amino acids. CDR3 coding DNA: TGCAGCGGCGGGACAGAGCAGACCCAGTACTTC. Amino acids: CSGGTEQTQYF.

The chain is built from TRBV4-1 and TRBJ1-2; the D gene is possibly TRBD1 (6 bases). Germline V lookup: CDR1 MGHRA, CDR2 YSYEKL. V was clipped by 4 bases and J by 0 bases, with 15 bases between them. This CDR3 is 16 amino acids long. In DNA form, the CDR3 reads TGCGCCAGCAGCCTGACCTGGGACACCTCTAACTATGGCTACACCTTC. This translates into CASSLTWDTSNYGYTF.

V is TRBV10-1 and J is TRBJ2-3; possibly TRBD1 for D (6 bases). V lost 6 bases to trimming and J lost 4 bases, with 11 bases between them. Germline-derived CDR1 and CDR2 are WNHNN and SYGVQD (reference sequence). The CDR3 spans 13 residues. Written as DNA, the CDR3 is TGCGCCAGCAGCGCACAGGGTCCAGATACGCAGTATTTT. Translating it yields CASSAQGPDTQYF.

J is TRBJ1-5 and V is TRBV19, with D perhaps matching TRBD1 (5 bases). V dropped 2 bases and J dropped 4 bases, with 15 bases sitting between them. The CDR3 is 16 amino acids. Per germline, CDR1 LNHDA and CDR2 SQIVND (reference sequence). The CDR3 DNA reads as TGTGCCAGTAGTATAACCAGTCAGGGTAGGAATCAGCCCCAGCATTTT. It yields the protein CASSITSQGRNQPQHF.

The rearrangement uses TRBV7-9 and TRBJ2-5; 7 positions match TRBD1. The CDR3 totals 16 residues. The J segment lost 4 bases and the V segment lost 1 base, leaving 9 bases of the junction unmatched. CDR1 SEHNR and CDR2 FQNEAQ come from the germline V gene (reference sequence). The CDR3 region has the DNA TGTGCCAGCAGCTTAGAGGGGGCTTATCTAGGAGAGACCCAGTACTTC. Translating it yields CASSLEGAYLGETQYF.

The sample holds a few counts of this clone. The chain uses TRBV24-1 and TRBJ1-2, with 10 bases fitting TRBD1. Germline loops: CDR1 KGHDR, CDR2 SFDVKD. Trimming removed 7 bases from V and 7 bases from J; junction bases left unmatched: 5. This CDR3 spans 13 amino acids. The CDR3 DNA reads as TGTGCCACCAGGCCCGGGACAGGGGTTGGCTACACCTTC. It encodes CATRPGTGVGYTF.

This sequence joins TRBV7-9 and TRBJ2-3; TRBD2 matches 14 bases. The length of the CDR3 is 16 residues. CDR1 is SEHNR, CDR2 FQNEAQ, per germline (reference sequence). V lost 0 bases and J lost 5; bases outside the gene matches: 1. CDR3 in amino acids: CASSLAGLAGEDTQYF. In nucleotides, the CDR3 is TGTGCCAGCAGCTTAGCGGGACTAGCGGGGGAAGATACGCAGTATTTT.

The gene calls are TRBV7-2 and TRBJ2-1; 7 bases are shared with TRBD1. The CDR3 totals 17 residues. Trimming at V came to 1 base and at J to 3 bases, leaving 9 bases not matched to a gene. CDR1 SGHTA and CDR2 FQGNSA come from the germline V gene. CDR3 sequence reads: CASSLDLKGGDYNEQFF. The CDR3 DNA reads TGTGCCAGCAGCTTAGACCTGAAAGGGGGCGACTACAATGAGCAGTTCTTC.

V and J are TRBV5-8 and TRBJ2-3; no firm D call. The length of the CDR3 is 12 residues. V was clipped by 7 bases and J by 1 base, with 7 bases between them. Looked up from germline, CDR1 is SGHTS and CDR2 is YDEGEE. CDR3 residues: CASPLRTDTQYF. The CDR3 bases are TGTGCCAGCCCCCTACGCACAGATACGCAGTATTTT.

This clone occurred a few times. This chain uses TRBV5-1 with TRBJ1-4, with TRBD1 identical over 11 bases. Trimming removed 6 bases from V and 7 bases from J; junction bases left unmatched: 5. Germline V lookup: CDR1 SGHRS, CDR2 YFSETQ. This CDR3 spans 14 amino acids. Written as DNA, the CDR3 is TGCGCCAGCAAAATCGGGACAGGGGGTGAAAAACTGTTTTTT. Translated: CASKIGTGGEKLFF.

V is TRBV18 and J is TRBJ2-3; tentative D call: TRBD2 (7 bases). The germline CDR1 and CDR2 sequences are KGHSH and LQKENI. This CDR3 has 16 amino acids. V lost 2 bases and J 1 base, leaving 13 bases between the germline ends. The CDR3 DNA sequence: TGTGCCAGCTCACCAAGGGGGGGAGAGGGCACAGATACGCAGTATTTT. As protein: CASSPRGGEGTDTQYF.

V is TRBV2 and J is TRBJ1-5; 7 nucleotides align to TRBD1. Germline V gene lookup returns CDR1 SNHLY and CDR2 FYNNEI. V dropped 7 bases and J dropped 0; count of bases not matched to a gene: 6. There are 15 residues in the CDR3. CDR3 in DNA: TGTGCCAGCACGGGGCAGGGGGTTAGCAATCAGCCCCAGCATTTT. Protein: CASTGQGVSNQPQHF.

In regard to this clone: Additional DNA sequences in this sample encode the identical CDR3. The J gene is TRBJ1-2, the V gene TRBV3-1 (or the pseudogene TRBV3-2); 10 bases are a match to TRBD1. This CDR3 has 15 residues. Germline CDR1 and CDR2: LGHDT and YNNKEL (reference sequence). The junction had 3 bases not matched to a gene; V was cut back by 1 base and J by 4 bases. As DNA, the CDR3 is TGTGCCAGCAGCCAAGGGGACAGGGGCACCTATGGCTACACCTTC. Amino acids: CASSQGDRGTYGYTF.

The chain has TRBV6-1 and TRBJ1-2; D uncertain. Germline CDR1 and CDR2: MNHNS and SASEGT. This CDR3 is 14 amino acids long. V gave up 2 bases and J gave up 0 bases, with 7 bases separating them. This CDR3 is CASSENRANYGYTF. For the CDR3, the DNA is TGTGCCAGCAGTGAAAACAGAGCTAACTATGGCTACACCTTC.

This clone was recorded once. The CDR3 DNA reads TGTGCCAGCAGCTTAAGGGGGACTAGCAGGACCGGGGAGCTGTTTTTT. This gives the protein CASSLRGTSRTGELFF. The V gene is TRBV11-2, the J gene TRBJ2-2; 9 bases map to TRBD2. CDR1 is SGHAT and CDR2 is FQNNGV in the germline V gene. The CDR3 spans 16 residues. Trimming took 2 bases from V and 5 from J; bases not matched to a gene: 6. The full variable domain, with the rest looked up from reference TRBV11-2 and TRBJ2-2, is EAGVAQSPRYKIIEKRQSVAFWCNPISGHATLYWYQQILGQGPKLLIQFQNNGVVDDSQLPKDRFSAERLKGVDSTLKIQPAKLEDSAVYLCASSLRGTSRTGELFFGEGSRLTVL.

The V call is TRBV6-6, the J call TRBJ2-7, with D perhaps matching TRBD1 (6 bases). The CDR3 is made up of 12 amino acids. Trimming took 6 bases from V and 1 from J, leaving 7 bases between them. CDR1 and CDR2 (germline): MNHNY, SVGAGI (reference sequence). In DNA form, the CDR3 reads TGTGCCAGCAGCAGGGGTTCCTACGAGCAGTACTTC. The encoded protein is CASSRGSYEQYF.

The J gene is TRBJ2-3, the V gene TRBV28; 9 bases are a match to TRBD2. The CDR3 is 15 amino acids. Unmatched junction bases numbered 6, after V lost 2 bases and J lost 6 bases. The V gene's germline CDR1 is MDHEN and CDR2 SYDVKM. CDR3 region: CASSLAGTSRDTQYF. The CDR3 DNA sequence: TGTGCCAGCAGTTTAGCCGGGACTAGCAGGGATACGCAGTATTTT.

This chain connects TRBV5-1 to TRBJ2-1; 9 bases line up with TRBD1. Germline CDR1 reads SGHRS; CDR2 reads YFSETQ. V lost 4 bases to trimming and J lost 5 bases; unmatched junction nucleotides: 4. The CDR3 loop spans 14 amino acids. The CDR3 spells CASSPGQGHNEQFF. The CDR3, as DNA: TGCGCCAGCAGCCCGGGACAGGGCCACAATGAGCAGTTCTTC.

This clone was counted a single time. J is TRBJ1-5 and V is TRBV3-1 (or the pseudogene TRBV3-2), with unresolved D. The CDR3 spans 13 residues. V shed 4 bases and J shed 7 bases, with 11 bases lying between them. The V gene's germline CDR1 is LGHDT and CDR2 YNNKEL (reference sequence). The CDR3 nucleotides read TGTGCCAGCAGCCCCCCTGAGGGACAGCCCCAGCATTTT. It yields the protein CASSPPEGQPQHF.

The rearrangement joins TRBV3-1 (or the pseudogene TRBV3-2) to TRBJ2-3; TRBD2 aligns across 12 bases. This CDR3 is built from 16 residues. Germline V CDR1 and CDR2: LGHDT, YNNKEL (reference sequence). V was pared by 7 bases and J by 0 bases, with 5 bases of the junction left unmatched. The CDR3 spells CASTLAGGASTDTQYF. DNA of the CDR3: TGTGCCAGCACCCTAGCGGGGGGGGCTAGCACAGATACGCAGTATTTT.

J is TRBJ1-1 and V is TRBV24-1; D not resolved. Germline loops: CDR1 KGHDR, CDR2 SFDVKD. The CDR3 totals 11 residues. Trimming stripped 5 bases from V and 10 bases from J, with 10 bases between. Here the CDR3 DNA reads TGTGCCACCAGTGTGGGCATCTCAGCTTTCTTT. Encoded protein: CATSVGISAFF.

The chain couples TRBV10-1 to TRBJ2-3; 10 nucleotides align to TRBD1. V dropped 9 bases and J dropped 3; count of bases not matched to a gene: 6. The CDR3 length is 14 residues. The germline V gene encodes CDR1 WNHNN and CDR2 SYGVQD (reference sequence). Written as DNA, the CDR3 is TGCGCCAGGAGGACAGGGGGAGAAACAGATACGCAGTATTTT. It translates to CARRTGGETDTQYF.

In its sample, this clone was seen once. CDR3 amino acids: CASSLGGPGAGEKLFF. Here the CDR3 DNA reads TGTGCCAGCAGCTTGGGCGGCCCAGGGGCGGGTGAAAAACTGTTTTTT. The chain joins TRBV5-4 to TRBJ1-4; D might be TRBD1 (6 bases). CDR1 SGHNT and CDR2 YYREEE come from the germline V gene (reference sequence). V shed 0 bases and J shed 7 bases, with 16 bases lying between them. CDR3 length: 16 amino acids.

CDR3 in amino acids: CASSPVGQGSTDTQYF. CDR3 sequence (DNA): TGTGCCAGCAGCCCCGTGGGACAGGGTAGCACAGATACGCAGTATTTT. The genes are TRBV7-3 and TRBJ2-3; 9 bases match TRBD1. CDR3 size: 16 residues. V lost 5 bases, J lost 0 bases, and 6 bases stayed unmatched. Germline V gene lookup returns CDR1 SGHTA and CDR2 FQGTGA.

The V call is TRBV27, the J call TRBJ1-4, with 8 nucleotides matching TRBD1. This CDR3 spans 13 amino acids. Germline V gives CDR1 MNHEY, CDR2 SMNVEV (reference sequence). J was trimmed by 4 bases and V by 8 bases; bases with no gene match: 3. As DNA, the CDR3 is TGTGCCAGCCAGGGGGCCTATAATGAAAAACTGTTTTTT. Protein product: CASQGAYNEKLFF.

The chain links TRBV10-2 to TRBJ1-1; tentatively, D is TRBD1 (6 bases). The CDR3 totals 14 residues. Trimming pared 8 bases from V and 5 bases from J, leaving 18 bases between. Germline loops: CDR1 WSHSY, CDR2 SAAADI. This chain's CDR3 is CASGSAGAGTEAFF. DNA of the CDR3: TGCGCCAGCGGGAGTGCGGGGGCGGGGACTGAAGCTTTCTTT.

The count of this clone is one. The chain recombines TRBV29-1 with TRBJ2-5; TRBD1 aligns across 8 bases. Germline CDR1 and CDR2: SQVTM and ANQGSEA. The CDR3 is made up of 14 amino acids. After removal of 6 bases from V and 5 bases from J, the junction contained 11 bases not matched to a gene. The DNA for the CDR3 is TGCAGCGTCCGACCGACAGGGGAGGAGGAGACCCAGTACTTC. The encoded protein is CSVRPTGEEETQYF.

This clone was seen only once. The rearrangement uses TRBV28 and TRBJ1-4; D uncertain. The germline gives CDR1 MDHEN, CDR2 SYDVKM. This CDR3 is 14 amino acids long. V was clipped by 3 bases and J by 5 bases, with 10 bases between them. This CDR3 reads CASSFSGGNEKLFF. The CDR3 coding sequence is TGTGCCAGCAGTTTTTCGGGTGGCAATGAAAAACTGTTTTTT. Combining the CDR3 with reference TRBV28 and TRBJ1-4 gives the whole variable domain DVKVTQSSRYLVKRTGEKVFLECVQDMDHENMFWYRQDPGLGLRLIYFSYDVKMKEKGDIPEGYSVSREKKERFSLILESASTNQTSMYLCASSFSGGNEKLFFGSGTQLSVL.